This T cell receptor (beta chain) was captured in a study of cytomegalovirus exposure and HLA in healthy donors. Whole-study results and caveats: It was reportedly the case that the classifier diagnosed cytomegalovirus status with high specificity and sensitivity. TCR beta chains numbering more than 150 were designated cytomegalovirus-associated. Some V segments, including TRBV6-2 and TRBV6-3, were excluded as indistinguishable.

The PCR used 60 Vbeta and 13 Jbeta primers. Sequencing was performed with immunoSEQ multiplex PCR; in TCRdb, only in-frame clones are kept and a portion is missing. The table has some 130,000 clones, approximately 62% seen once; the top ten hold around 1.6%. As regards this clone: Its antigen is not known.

The CDR3 spans 13 residues. The ends were cut back, 5 bases at V and 0 bases at J, with 8 bases in the middle. Germline CDR1 is MNHEY and CDR2 is SVGAGI. This TCR was sampled from a human donor in good health. Sequenced material: PBMCs. The chain couples TRBV6-5 to TRBJ2-7, with D unresolved. This CDR3 is CASSRVLSYEQYF. The CDR3 DNA sequence: TGTGCCAGCAGTCGGGTCCTCTCCTACGAGCAGTACTTC.